This is a list of T cell receptor beta chains from one sample in a study of shared clonotypes between healthy human individuals. TCRdb's copy holds only in-frame clones and misses some; the assay was immunoSEQ multiplex PCR. Of roughly 1,600,000 clones in the sample, approximately 98.5% were seen once. Input material: naive CD4+ T cells sorted from blood. These receptors were taken from a man younger than 40 in good health. Both conserved end residues are part of each CDR3. A D gene is named only where the DNA matches it firmly. Not all rows give a size; the values are once, few, many and, for expanded clones, a class.

TRBD2	NA	TRBV29-1	TRBJ2-1	TGCAGCGTTCAGATCGGGACTAGCGGGCATTATGAGCAGTTCTTC	CSVQIGTSGHYEQFF
TRBD2	NA	TRBV6-6	TRBJ2-1	TGTGCCAGCAGTTACTCCGGGCTAGCGGGAGATGAGCAGTTCTTC	CASSYSGLAGDEQFF
TRBD2	once	TRBV30	TRBJ2-1	TGTGCCTGGAGTGGGCTAGCGGGATTCGATGAGCAGTTCTTC	CAWSGLAGFDEQFF
NA	NA	TRBV7-9	TRBJ1-2	TGTGCCAGCAGCTTGGAATCCAGGGGCCCCGAAATCCCTAACTATGGCTACACCTTC	CASSLESRGPEIPNYGYTF
NA	NA	TRBV4-3	TRBJ1-2	TGCGCCAGCAGCCAAGATTTGGGCGGACAGCCTGCTAACTATGGCTACACCTTC	CASSQDLGGQPANYGYTF
TRBD1	NA	TRBV5-1	TRBJ2-5	TGCGCCAGCAGTTTGACAGGGGTTGAGACCCAGTACTTC	CASSLTGVETQYF
NA	once	TRBV2	TRBJ2-7	TGTGCCAGCAGCACACCGGGATCGAAACTCTACGAGCAGTACTTC	CASSTPGSKLYEQYF
TRBD2	NA	TRBV18	TRBJ2-1	TGTGCCAGCTCACCACCGGGTAGCGGGAGAGTTAATGAGCAGTTCTTC	CASSPPGSGRVNEQFF
TRBD2	NA	TRBV28	TRBJ2-2	TGTGCCAGCAGTTTTTGGGCGAAACTAGCGGGAGGTCTAACCGGGGAGCTGTTTTTT	CASSFWAKLAGGLTGELFF
NA	NA	TRBV21-1	TRBJ2-5	TGTGCCAGCGGACAGGGACAGACCCAGTACTTC	CASGQGQTQYF
TRBD2	once	TRBV7-8	TRBJ2-5	TGTGCCAGCAGCTTGGGTATCTTAGCGGGTCGGCAAGAGACCCAGTACTTC	CASSLGILAGRQETQYF
NA	NA	TRBV20-1	TRBJ1-1	TGCAGTGCCCTAGGACGGATTGAAGCTTTCTTT	CSALGRIEAFF
NA	NA	TRBV12-5	TRBJ2-1	TGTGCTAGTGGTGCCCAGGCCTCGGGATCCTACAATGAGCAGTTCTTC	CASGAQASGSYNEQFF
NA	once	TRBV15	TRBJ2-2	TGTGCCACCAGCAGAGATGAGTTACCTAACACCGGGGAGCTGTTTTTT	CATSRDELPNTGELFF
NA	NA	TRBV5-1	TRBJ2-3	TGCGCCAGCAGCTTGGCTCAGGTAGCAGATACGCAGTATTTT	CASSLAQVADTQYF
NA	NA	TRBV10-3	TRBJ1-4	TGTGCCATCAGTGAGAGGGTCGACGAAAAACTGTTTTTT	CAISERVDEKLFF
NA	NA	TRBV5-5	TRBJ1-5	TGTGCCAGCAGCTTGGTCATAAGCAGGGATCAGCCCCAGCATTTT	CASSLVISRDQPQHF
NA	NA	TRBV15	TRBJ2-5	TGTGCCACCAGCCCCAGGCAGCAGGGCCAAGAGACCCAGTACTTC	CATSPRQQGQETQYF
NA	NA	TRBV6-5	TRBJ2-4	TGTGCCAGCAGTTACTCCCGACTCCTAGCCAAAAACATTCAGTACTTC	CASSYSRLLAKNIQYF
NA	NA	TRBV18	TRBJ1-2	TGTGCCAGCTCACGGGGCGGGGGCGCCCCTAACTATGGCTACACCTTC	CASSRGGGAPNYGYTF
NA	NA	TRBV2	TRBJ2-3	TGTGCCAGCACGCAGGGACCCAGTAGCACAGATACGCAGTATTTT	CASTQGPSSTDTQYF
TRBD2	NA	TRBV5-1	TRBJ2-1	TGCGCCAGCAGCTCGATGGGGGAGCGGGAGAAGGGGAGTGCCTACAATGAGCAGTTCTTC	CASSSMGEREKGSAYNEQFF
TRBD1	NA	TRBV5-6	TRBJ2-7	TGTGCCAGCAGCTTGGTGGCAGGGGGAAGCTCCTACGAGCAGTACTTC	CASSLVAGGSSYEQYF
NA	NA	TRBV30	TRBJ1-2	TGTGCCTGGAGTGTTGGGCCGGGCTACACCTTC	CAWSVGPGYTF
TRBD1	NA	TRBV11-3	TRBJ1-1	TGTGCCAGCAGCTTAGGGACAGGGAACACTGAAGCTTTCTTT	CASSLGTGNTEAFF
NA	NA	TRBV7-3	TRBJ2-3	TGTGCCAGCAGCGCTGGGGTTACGCAGTATTTT	CASSAGVTQYF
NA	NA	TRBV7-9	TRBJ2-1	TGTGCCAGCAGCGCCAGACTAGAGACGGGGTTCTTC	CASSARLETGFF
TRBD2	NA	TRBV28	TRBJ2-1	TGTGCCACCCATAGCGGGAGCTCCTACAATGAGCAGTTCTTC	CATHSGSSYNEQFF
NA	NA	TRBV7-9	TRBJ1-3	TGTGCCAGCAGCCCCCGGACCGAGGCCCCTGGAAACACCATATATTTT	CASSPRTEAPGNTIYF
NA	NA	TRBV10-2	TRBJ2-7	TGCGCCAGCAGTGAAGGCGGTCGAACCTACGAGCAGTACTTC	CASSEGGRTYEQYF
NA	NA	TRBV14	TRBJ2-5	TGTGCCAGCAGCCAAGATCTCTCCGGGGTGTCAGAGACCCAGTACTTC	CASSQDLSGVSETQYF
NA	NA	TRBV7-2	TRBJ1-1	TGTGCCAGCAGCTTAGACAGGCGTATCGAAGCTTTCTTT	CASSLDRRIEAFF
TRBD1	NA	TRBV6-5	TRBJ1-2	TGTGCCAGCAGTTACGGACAGGGGGCTCGCTATGGCTACACCTTC	CASSYGQGARYGYTF
TRBD2	NA	TRBV9	TRBJ2-6	TGTGCCAGCAGCGTAGGGCTAGCGGGAGGTAACCCTGGGGCCAACGTCCTGACTTTC	CASSVGLAGGNPGANVLTF
NA	NA	TRBV4-2	TRBJ1-1	TGTGCCAGCAGCCAAGACGCTCTAGGCCGGGGAACTGAAGCTTTCTTT	CASSQDALGRGTEAFF
TRBD1	NA	TRBV5-1	TRBJ2-1	TGCGCCAGCAGTTCATGGACAGGGGTGGGCGATAATGAGCAGTTCTTC	CASSSWTGVGDNEQFF
TRBD1	NA	TRBV19	TRBJ1-1	TGTGCCAGTAGTATTAGGGGGCCTGCTGAAGCTTTCTTT	CASSIRGPAEAFF
TRBD2	NA	TRBV7-2	TRBJ2-1	TGTGCCAGCAGCTCCAGACTAGCGGGAGGGATTCAGTTCTTC	CASSSRLAGGIQFF
NA	NA	TRBV19	TRBJ2-7	TGTGCCAGTAGTTCATCCGGGACTTCCTACGAGCAGTACTTC	CASSSSGTSYEQYF
NA	NA	TRBV18	TRBJ1-1	TGTGCCAGCTCAAGGAAAACGGGGGTCGACACTGAAGCTTTCTTT	CASSRKTGVDTEAFF
NA	NA	TRBV6-5	TRBJ1-2	TGTGCCAGCAGTTACTCCACCCCGCAGGGAGACTATGGCTACACCTTC	CASSYSTPQGDYGYTF
TRBD1	NA	TRBV5-1	TRBJ1-1	TGCGCCAGCAGCTTATACGACAGGGGGGGCACTGAAGCTTTCTTT	CASSLYDRGGTEAFF
NA	NA	TRBV18	TRBJ2-7	TGTGCCAGCTCACCACCGGGTCAGGGCTACGAGCAGTACTTC	CASSPPGQGYEQYF
TRBD2	NA	TRBV7-9	TRBJ2-1	TGTGCCAGCAGCTTTTGGGTACTAGCGGACAATGAGCAGTTCTTC	CASSFWVLADNEQFF
TRBD2	NA	TRBV15	TRBJ2-5	TGTGCCACCAGCAGAGATTCACTAGCGGGAAACCAAGAGACCCAGTACTTC	CATSRDSLAGNQETQYF
TRBD2	NA	TRBV10-3	TRBJ2-3	TGTGCCATCAGTGGGACTAGCCAGGTGGGAGTGGATACGCAGTATTTT	CAISGTSQVGVDTQYF
NA	NA	TRBV2	TRBJ1-5	TGTGCCAGCCACAGAAATAGCAATCAGCCCCAGCATTTT	CASHRNSNQPQHF
NA	NA	TRBV7-2	TRBJ2-5	TGTGCCAGCAGCCATACAGGGTTCCAAGAGACCCAGTACTTC	CASSHTGFQETQYF
TRBD1	NA	TRBV18	TRBJ1-3	TGTGCCAGCTCACCACAGACAGGGGGCGAAAACACCATATATTTT	CASSPQTGGENTIYF
TRBD1	NA	TRBV9	TRBJ1-3	TGTGCCAGCAGCTTTGGGACAGGGAGGGAAAACACCATATATTTT	CASSFGTGRENTIYF
TRBD2	NA	TRBV29-1	TRBJ2-3	TGCAGCGTAGGACTAGCGGTCTCTGGGAGGTTCACAGATACGCAGTATTTT	CSVGLAVSGRFTDTQYF
TRBD2	NA	TRBV10-2	TRBJ2-4	TGCGCCAGCAGCCCCCGTAGCGGGAGGGAGACCAAAAACATTCAGTACTTC	CASSPRSGRETKNIQYF
TRBD2	NA	TRBV5-1	TRBJ2-3	TGCGCCAGCAGCCGACTAGCGGGAGGAGGAGATACGCAGTATTTT	CASSRLAGGGDTQYF
NA	NA	TRBV6-6	TRBJ2-1	TGTGCCAGCAACCCCAGCGGACTCTCCTACAATGAGCAGTTCTTC	CASNPSGLSYNEQFF